The clone carrying this TCR beta chain was seen repeatedly, ten times or more. There are 10 residues in the CDR3. The V and J ends lost 3 bases and 6 bases respectively, with 0 bases between them. CDR1 and CDR2 from the germline V gene are MNHEY and SVGAGI. Using RNA transcripts as the source, TCR beta CDR3 regions were amplified. The HTBI primer set drove a first-round RT-PCR of the TCR CDR3. TCRdb re-derived calls from the multiplex PCR reads in MiXCR, one entry per CDR3 protein. The data contain approximately 510,000 distinct CDR3 sequences, less than 25% of them singletons. Patients were excluded for uncontrolled infection, other autoimmune disease, pregnancy or lactation. This sample was included in a study of T cells in Graves' hyperthyroidism and ophthalmopathy. Across the whole study: Prior to any treatment, at the point of initial diagnosis, peripheral blood was collected.

This clonotype was obtained from a man aged 18-30 years with Graves' hyperthyroidism. Sequencing input: blood. This chain joins TRBV6-5 and TRBJ1-5; D gene ambiguous. CDR3: CASSYQPQHF. In DNA, the CDR3 is TGTGCCAGCAGTTATCAGCCCCAGCATTTT.